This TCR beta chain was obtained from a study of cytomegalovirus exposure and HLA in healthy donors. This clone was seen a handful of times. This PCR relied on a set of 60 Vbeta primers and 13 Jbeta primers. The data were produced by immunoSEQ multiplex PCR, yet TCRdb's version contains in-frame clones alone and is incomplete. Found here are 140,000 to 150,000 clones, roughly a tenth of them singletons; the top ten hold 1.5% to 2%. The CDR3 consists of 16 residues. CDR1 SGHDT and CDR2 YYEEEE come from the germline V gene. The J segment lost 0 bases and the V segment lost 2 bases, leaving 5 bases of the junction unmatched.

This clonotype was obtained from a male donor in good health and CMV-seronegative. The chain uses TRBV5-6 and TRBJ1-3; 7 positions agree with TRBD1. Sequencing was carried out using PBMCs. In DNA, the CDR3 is TGTGCCAGCAGCTTAACAGGGGTGGCCTCTGGAAACACCATATATTTT. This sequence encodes CASSLTGVASGNTIYF.